This T cell receptor (beta chain) was profiled in a study of cytomegalovirus exposure and HLA in healthy donors. As for the study in general: From HLA-typed donors, an early data release held 70 million to 95 million unique TCRs. Whole-study findings and limits: The records held CMV serostatus as the only immune exposure information. With later analysis, a missense DCLRE1C variant became linked to TCR beta V- and J-gene trimming.

Comments on this clone: No antigen is known for it.

This CDR3 comprises 15 residues. Germline values: CDR1 MNHNS, CDR2 SASEGT. Unmatched junction bases numbered 10, after V lost 5 bases and J lost 4 bases. It was with 60 Vbeta and 13 Jbeta primers that the PCR ran. Method: immunoSEQ multiplex PCR; TCRdb's copy keeps in-frame clones and lacks some. The sample includes roughly 110,000 clones, approximately 79% of them seen just once. This TCR was sampled from a woman aged 40 to 50 in good health and CMV-seropositive. The V gene is TRBV6-1, the J gene TRBJ2-5, with 7 bases lining up with TRBD1. The sample comprised PBMCs. CDR3 sequence: CASSIRQGSRETQYF. The CDR3 DNA sequence: TGTGCCAGCAGTATCCGACAGGGATCTCGAGAGACCCAGTACTTC.